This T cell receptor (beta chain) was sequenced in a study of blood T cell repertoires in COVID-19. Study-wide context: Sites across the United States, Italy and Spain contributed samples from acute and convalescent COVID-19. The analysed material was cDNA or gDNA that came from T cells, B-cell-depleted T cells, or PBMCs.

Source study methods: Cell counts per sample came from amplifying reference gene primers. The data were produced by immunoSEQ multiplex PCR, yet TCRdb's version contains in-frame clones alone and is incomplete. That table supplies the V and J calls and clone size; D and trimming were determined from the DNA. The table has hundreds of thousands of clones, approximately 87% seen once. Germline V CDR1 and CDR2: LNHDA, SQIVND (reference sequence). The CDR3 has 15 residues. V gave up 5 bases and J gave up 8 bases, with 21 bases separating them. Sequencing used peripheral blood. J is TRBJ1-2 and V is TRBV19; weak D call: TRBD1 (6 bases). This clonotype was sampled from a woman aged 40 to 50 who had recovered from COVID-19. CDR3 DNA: TGTGCCAGTAGTGGGACATTTGCCCGCCTGGAGGGCTACACCTTC. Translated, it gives CASSGTFARLEGYTF.